The sample holds a few counts of the clone carrying this T cell receptor (beta chain). The antigen is unknown. Germline CDR1 reads SEHNR; CDR2 reads FQNEAQ (reference sequence). The V gene lost 1 base and the J gene lost 5 bases, with 11 bases spanning the gap. CDR3 size: 14 residues. Sequencing was performed with immunoSEQ multiplex PCR; in TCRdb, only in-frame clones are kept and a portion is missing. This table holds more than 250,000 clones, 86% found once. The data derive from a study of cytomegalovirus exposure and HLA in healthy donors. Study background: The roughly 120 validation repertoires, a later analysis reported, used the same platform as the roughly 730 repertoires from the first cohort. Study findings and constraints: In vitro confirmation showed three CMV-associated chains to be CMV antigen specific. Reports described diagnosis of cytomegalovirus status by the classifier as highly specific and sensitive. The study recorded some 160 TCR beta chains that were cytomegalovirus-associated.

This clonotype was obtained from a woman in her late teens or twenties in good health and CMV-seronegative. The specimen sequenced was PBMCs. The gene calls are TRBV7-9 and TRBJ1-1, with D perhaps matching TRBD1 (6 bases). The CDR3 region is CASSLGEGGTEAFF. The CDR3, as DNA: TGTGCCAGCAGCTTAGGGGAGGGGGGAACTGAAGCTTTCTTT.